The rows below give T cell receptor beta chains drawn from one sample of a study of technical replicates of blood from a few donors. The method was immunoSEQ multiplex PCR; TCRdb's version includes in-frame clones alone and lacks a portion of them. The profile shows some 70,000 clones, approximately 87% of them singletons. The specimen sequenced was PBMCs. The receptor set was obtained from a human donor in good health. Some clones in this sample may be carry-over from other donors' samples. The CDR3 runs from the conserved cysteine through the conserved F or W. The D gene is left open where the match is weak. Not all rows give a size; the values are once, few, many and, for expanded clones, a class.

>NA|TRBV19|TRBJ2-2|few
TGTGCCAGTAGTATAGATACTACCACCGGGGAGCTGTTTTTT
CASSIDTTTGELFF
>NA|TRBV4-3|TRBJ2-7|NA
TGCGCCAGCAGCCAAGATAGGGGCTACGAGCAGTACTTC
CASSQDRGYEQYF
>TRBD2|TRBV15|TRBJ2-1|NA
TGTGCCACCAGCAGAGGACTAGCGGGGGCCTCCTACAATGAGCAGTTCTTC
CATSRGLAGASYNEQFF
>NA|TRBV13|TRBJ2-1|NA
TGTGCCAGCAGCTTATGGCAGGGGGGCTACAATGAGCAGTTCTTC
CASSLWQGGYNEQFF
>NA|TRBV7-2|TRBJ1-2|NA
TGTGCCAGCAGCTTTTCGGTTAACTATGGCTACACCTTC
CASSFSVNYGYTF
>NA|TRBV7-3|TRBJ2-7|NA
TGTGCCAGCAGCTTAAAGGTAGCACTGGGAGACGAGCAGTACTTC
CASSLKVALGDEQYF
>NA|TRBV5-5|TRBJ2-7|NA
TGTGCCAGCAGCCCCTACGGGGGTGTCAGCGAGCAGTACTTC
CASSPYGGVSEQYF
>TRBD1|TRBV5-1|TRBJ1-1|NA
TGCGCCAGCAGCAGAGGGACAGGGGGTCCGTTAAACACTGAAGCTTTCTTT
CASSRGTGGPLNTEAFF
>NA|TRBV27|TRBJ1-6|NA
TGTGCCACCAGGGCGGGGGGCGCGGTGAGTTCACCCCTCCACTTT
CATRAGGAVSSPLHF
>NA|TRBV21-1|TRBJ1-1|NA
TGTGCCAGCAGCTCCCCCGGACAGGGAAACACTGAAGCTTTCTTT
CASSSPGQGNTEAFF